These 21 T cell receptor beta chains were sequenced from one sample in a study of a mutant IDH1 vaccine in newly diagnosed glioma. These TCRs are of unknown antigen specificity. Documented time point: week 47, end of study. Topical imiquimod accompanied each vaccine dose, which consisted of 300 ug of mutant IDH1 20-mer peptide. Sequenced by immunoSEQ multiplex PCR; TCRdb stores in-frame clones only, minus some. Here the sample spans approximately 84,000 clones, about 81% being singletons. Source: PBMCs, taken from a glioma patient whose treatment included an IDH1 peptide vaccine. The receptor source for this set is a man aged 35-49 years with glioma.

This clone was seen only a few times. This rearrangement joins TRBV14 to TRBJ2-7; D might be TRBD1 (6 bases). There are 14 residues in the CDR3. Per the germline V gene, CDR1 is SGHDN and CDR2 is FVKESK. V was trimmed by 0 bases and J by 3 bases, leaving 9 bases between them. CDR3 sequence reads: CASSQDLQGYEQYF. The CDR3, as DNA: TGTGCCAGCAGCCAAGATCTACAGGGCTACGAGCAGTACTTC.

V and J are TRBV12-5 and TRBJ2-4; D tentatively fits TRBD1 or TRBD2 (5 bases each). Between the trimmed V and J ends, which lost 0 bases and 0 bases, there was a span of 18 bases. The CDR3 spans 19 residues. Germline V lookup: CDR1 LGHNT, CDR2 FRNRAP. In DNA form, the CDR3 reads TGTGCTAGTGGTTTGGTACCCCAAGGGACCTCAAGAGCCAAAAACATTCAGTACTTC. Amino acid sequence: CASGLVPQGTSRAKNIQYF.

This chain connects TRBV7-2 to TRBJ1-5; 8 bases align to TRBD1. The CDR3 is 18 residues long. The V segment lost 0 bases and the J segment 2 bases; nucleotides outside the gene matches: 9. CDR1 is SGHTA, CDR2 FQGNSA, per germline. CDR3 DNA sequence: TGTGCCAGCAGCTTAGCGTTTGCAGGGGGCTTGGGCAATCAGCCCCAGCATTTT. This sequence encodes CASSLAFAGGLGNQPQHF.

V gene TRBV5-1 combines with J gene TRBJ2-3, with 10 positions matching TRBD2. The CDR3 length is 15 residues. Germline V CDR1 and CDR2: SGHRS, YFSETQ. Trimming removed 5 bases from V and 1 base from J; junction bases left unmatched: 4. CDR3 amino acids: CASRTLAGRTDTQYF. The CDR3 coding sequence is TGCGCCAGCAGGACACTAGCGGGGCGCACAGATACGCAGTATTTT.

The gene calls are TRBV4-3 and TRBJ2-5, with D unclear. From germline, CDR1 is LGHNA and CDR2 YSLEER. V lost 4 bases, J lost 1 base, and 10 bases lay in between. There are 14 residues in the CDR3. The CDR3 DNA reads TGCGCCAGCAGCCGACATCTGGGCCAAGAGACCCAGTACTTC. Translating it yields CASSRHLGQETQYF.

A word on this clone: The sample has other DNA sequences that encode this CDR3 too. The chain has TRBV6-1 and TRBJ2-7, with 10 bases identical to TRBD2. V lost 2 bases to trimming and J lost 1 base; unmatched junction nucleotides: 2. Germline assignment: CDR1 MNHNS and CDR2 SASEGT. CDR3 length: 15 amino acids. CDR3 sequence (DNA): TGTGCCAGCAGTGAAACTAGCGGGGATTCCTACGAGCAGTACTTC. Protein: CASSETSGDSYEQYF.

The rearrangement links TRBV7-2 to TRBJ1-5; D remains ambiguous. The CDR3 is made up of 13 amino acids. V was trimmed by 11 bases and J by 0 bases, leaving 11 bases between them. Per germline, CDR1 SGHTA and CDR2 FQGNSA. The CDR3: CASAPYSNQPQHF. In DNA, the CDR3 is TGTGCCTCTGCCCCTTATAGCAATCAGCCCCAGCATTTT.

The V and J genes are TRBV5-1 and TRBJ2-5, with 9 bases lining up with TRBD2. The CDR3 sequence is 18 residues long. After removal of 4 bases from V and 0 bases from J, the junction contained 13 bases not matched to a gene. CDR1 SGHRS and CDR2 YFSETQ come from the germline V gene. CDR3 loop: CASSRKSGSGGYQETQYF. The CDR3 DNA is TGCGCCAGCAGCAGGAAGAGCGGGAGCGGGGGGTACCAAGAGACCCAGTACTTC.

The rearrangement joins TRBV11-2 to TRBJ2-6; no firm D call. The CDR3 contains 15 residues. V was clipped by 5 bases and J by 0 bases, with 8 bases between them. From germline, CDR1 is SGHAT and CDR2 FQNNGV. CDR3 in amino acids: CASSPLPSGANVLTF. The CDR3 bases are TGTGCCAGCAGCCCGTTACCCTCTGGGGCCAACGTCCTGACTTTC.

V is TRBV7-3 and J is TRBJ2-7; D gene ambiguous. This CDR3 region has 16 residues. Germline V gives CDR1 SGHTA, CDR2 FQGTGA. Trimming stripped 5 bases from V and 0 bases from J, with 17 bases between. The CDR3 loop reads CASSPRPGATSYEQYF. CDR3 sequence (DNA): TGTGCCAGCAGCCCCCGGCCCGGAGCTACCTCCTACGAGCAGTACTTC.

The rearrangement links TRBV2 to TRBJ2-5; possibly TRBD1 for D (5 bases). V lost 4 bases and J lost 5, with 14 bases in between. Per the germline V gene, CDR1 is SNHLY and CDR2 is FYNNEI. The CDR3 length is 14 residues. The CDR3 sequence is CASSGNRIGETQYF. The CDR3 DNA sequence: TGTGCCAGCAGTGGCAACAGGATAGGGGAGACCCAGTACTTC.

V and J are TRBV10-3 and TRBJ1-1, with D possibly TRBD1 on 5 matching bases. Trimming cost V 7 bases and J 1 base, with 13 bases left between them. The CDR3 sequence is 14 residues long. Germline-derived CDR1 and CDR2 are ENHRY and SYGVKD. CDR3 sequence: CAITGGTGNTEAFF. CDR3 nucleotide sequence: TGTGCCATCACCGGGGGGACGGGGAACACTGAAGCTTTCTTT.

The chain links TRBV10-3 to TRBJ1-5, with D possibly being TRBD1 (5 bases). The CDR3 length is 15 residues. The ends were cut back, 0 bases at V and 4 bases at J, with 10 bases in the middle. The germline V gene encodes CDR1 ENHRY and CDR2 SYGVKD. The CDR3 loop is CAISESSGMNQPQHF. The CDR3 DNA is TGTGCCATCAGTGAGTCTTCAGGGATGAATCAGCCCCAGCATTTT.

Only a few counts were recorded for this clone. This chain joins TRBV7-9 and TRBJ1-2, with D unresolved. Germline CDR1 reads SEHNR; CDR2 reads FQNEAQ (reference sequence). The V end was cut by 1 base, the J end by 6 bases, with 12 bases between. The length of the CDR3 is 14 residues. CDR3 amino acids: CASSLGTDLDGYTF. The CDR3 DNA follows: TGTGCCAGCAGCTTAGGGACGGACCTCGATGGCTACACCTTC. The full variable domain, rest sourced from reference TRBV7-9 and TRBJ1-2, is DTGVSQNPRHKITKRGQNVTFRCDPISEHNRLYWYRQTLGQGPEFLTYFQNEAQLEKSRLLSDRFSAERPKGSFSTLEIQRTEQGDSAMYLCASSLGTDLDGYTFGSGTRLTVV.

V and J are TRBV19 and TRBJ1-4; TRBD1 matches at 7 bases. The ends lost 7 bases at V and 5 bases at J; junction bases unmatched: 4. CDR1 is LNHDA, CDR2 SQIVND, per germline (reference sequence). CDR3 length: 13 residues. CDR3 coding DNA: TGTGCCAGTAAGCAACAGGGGAATGAAAAACTGTTTTTT. Amino acid sequence: CASKQQGNEKLFF.

The V and J genes are TRBV12-5 and TRBJ1-2; 9 bases line up with TRBD1. CDR1 and CDR2 from the germline V gene are LGHNT and FRNRAP. The CDR3 has 15 amino acids. The ends lost 4 bases at V and 7 bases at J; junction bases unmatched: 10. The CDR3 DNA reads as TGTGCTAGTGGTTCCGGACAGGGGTTATTGGGTGGCTACACCTTC. This translates into CASGSGQGLLGGYTF. Full variable domain (rest looked up from reference TRBV12-5 and TRBJ1-2): DARVTQTPRHKVTEMGQEVTMRCQPILGHNTVFWYRQTMMQGLELLAYFRNRAPLDDSGMPKDRFSAEMPDATLATLKIQPSEPRDSAVYFCASGSGQGLLGGYTFGSGTRLTVV.

The J gene is TRBJ2-7, the V gene TRBV4-1; a possible D gene is TRBD2 (5 bases). The V gene's germline CDR1 is MGHRA and CDR2 YSYEKL. The CDR3 loop spans 13 amino acids. Trimming shortened V by 1 base and J by 2 bases, and 6 bases separated the two germline ends. CDR3 sequence: CASSQGRTYEQYF. CDR3 sequence (DNA): TGCGCCAGCAGCCAAGGGAGGACCTACGAGCAGTACTTC.

The rearrangement joins TRBV6-5 to TRBJ2-2; TRBD1 matches 10 bases. The CDR3 sequence is 15 residues long. Germline V gene lookup returns CDR1 MNHEY and CDR2 SVGAGI. J was trimmed by 3 bases and V by 4 bases; bases with no gene match: 2. The CDR3 DNA reads TGTGCCAGCAGTTCGGACAGGGGGGACACCGGGGAGCTGTTTTTT. Protein product: CASSSDRGDTGELFF.

The rearrangement joins TRBV10-1 to TRBJ1-3, with D possibly matching TRBD1 (5 bases). The CDR3 has 14 amino acids. Germline V CDR1 and CDR2: WNHNN, SYGVQD (reference sequence). V lost 3 bases, J lost 2 bases, and 8 bases lay in between. CDR3 in DNA: TGCGCCAGCAGTGAATCGGGGGCTGGAAACACCATATATTTT. Its translation: CASSESGAGNTIYF.

The chain employs TRBV5-6 and TRBJ1-5; no reliable D call. The CDR3 extends over 16 amino acids. The V and J ends lost 4 bases and 2 bases respectively, with 16 bases between them. CDR1 is SGHDT and CDR2 is YYEEEE in the germline V gene. CDR3 in amino acids: CASSRLRGLGNQPQHF. The CDR3 DNA reads as TGTGCCAGCAGCCGACTGCGGGGTTTGGGCAATCAGCCCCAGCATTTT.

V gene TRBV13 combines with J gene TRBJ1-1, with 7 nucleotides matching TRBD1. The CDR3 is 14 residues long. Germline V gene lookup returns CDR1 PRHDT and CDR2 FYEKMQ (reference sequence). V was pared by 6 bases and J by 10 bases, with 14 bases of the junction left unmatched. The CDR3 DNA follows: TGTGCCAGCAGTTACAGGGGCGGTGTTGCGGGAGCTTTCTTT. Translated, it gives CASSYRGGVAGAFF.